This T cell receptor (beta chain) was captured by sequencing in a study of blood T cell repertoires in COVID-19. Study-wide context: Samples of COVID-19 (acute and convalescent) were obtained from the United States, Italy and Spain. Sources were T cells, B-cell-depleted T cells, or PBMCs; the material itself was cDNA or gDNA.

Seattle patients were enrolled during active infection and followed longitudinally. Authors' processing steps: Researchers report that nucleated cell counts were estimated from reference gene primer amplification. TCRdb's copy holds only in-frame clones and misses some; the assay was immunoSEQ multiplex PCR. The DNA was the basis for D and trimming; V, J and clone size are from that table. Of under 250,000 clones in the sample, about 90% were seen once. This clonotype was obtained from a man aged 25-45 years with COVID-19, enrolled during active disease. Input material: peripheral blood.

Here the CDR3 DNA reads TGTGCCAGCAGCCCTTCAGGGGGCGATCGGGGCTACACCTTC. Translated: CASSPSGGDRGYTF. The rearrangement joins TRBV5-4 to TRBJ1-2, with TRBD1 matching 8 bases. In germline, CDR1 is SGHNT, CDR2 YYREEE (reference sequence). This CDR3 has 14 residues. The V and J ends lost 4 bases and 8 bases, in that order; junction bases with no gene match: 10.